Below, one TCR beta chain is given with its context. The antigen is undetermined. This same CDR3 is encoded by further DNA sequences in the sample. Germline-derived CDR1 and CDR2 are SGHTA and FQGNSA. V lost 3 bases and J lost 1; bases outside the gene matches: 2. This CDR3 region has 15 residues. The sample originates from a study of shared clonotypes between healthy human individuals. Regarding the study as a whole: Naive subsets usually exceeded memory subsets in estimated richness.

Profiled with immunoSEQ multiplex PCR; TCRdb holds only in-frame clones, not every one. The sample holds just over 2,000,000 clones; 85% to 95% are singletons and the top ten take 0.13%. Naive CD4+ cells were CD45RA-selected; the remaining cells were memory. The chain recombines TRBV7-2 with TRBJ2-2; 7 bases align to TRBD2. This clonotype originated in a man between 18 and 35 years old in good health. Sequenced: naive CD4+ T cells sorted from blood. Subset in this sample: CD45RA+ positively selected. The CDR3 loop is CASSLASGNTGELFF. In DNA form, the CDR3 reads TGTGCCAGCAGCTTGGCTAGCGGGAACACCGGGGAGCTGTTTTTT.